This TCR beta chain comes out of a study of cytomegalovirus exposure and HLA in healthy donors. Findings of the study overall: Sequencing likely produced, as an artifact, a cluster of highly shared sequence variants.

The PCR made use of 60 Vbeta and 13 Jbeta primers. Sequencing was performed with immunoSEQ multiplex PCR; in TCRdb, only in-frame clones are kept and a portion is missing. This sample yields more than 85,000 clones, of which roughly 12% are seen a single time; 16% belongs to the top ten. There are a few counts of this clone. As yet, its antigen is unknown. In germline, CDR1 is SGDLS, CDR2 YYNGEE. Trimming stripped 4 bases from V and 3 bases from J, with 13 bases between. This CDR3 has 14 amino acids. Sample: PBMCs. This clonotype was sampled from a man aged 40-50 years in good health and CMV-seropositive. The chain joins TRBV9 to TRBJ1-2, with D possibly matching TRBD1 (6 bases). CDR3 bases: TGTGCCAGCAGCTTCAGACAGGAGGACTATGGCTACACCTTC. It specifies CASSFRQEDYGYTF.